What follows are 26 T cell receptor beta chains derived from one specimen sequenced in a study of T cell responses to AZD1222 COVID-19 vaccine. Some clones are missing from TCRdb's copy, which holds only in-frame ones; the method was immunoSEQ multiplex PCR. In the table there are more than 95,000 clones, approximately 86% of which are singletons. Sequencing used peripheral blood, obtained 28 days after the second dose of the MenACWY control vaccine. The receptors stem from an adult who received the MenACWY meningococcal vaccine as a control.

V gene TRBV24-1 combines with J gene TRBJ1-2; TRBD1 matches at 7 bases. The junction had 0 bases not matched to a gene; V was cut back by 7 bases and J by 2 bases. From germline, CDR1 is KGHDR and CDR2 SFDVKD. The CDR3 has 12 amino acids. The CDR3 is CATRGQNYGYTF. The CDR3 bases are TGTGCCACCAGGGGACAGAACTATGGCTACACCTTC.

The DNA for the CDR3 is TGTGCCAGCAGCTCTAGCCCTAGCGGGAACTACGAGCAGTACTTC. As protein: CASSSSPSGNYEQYF. The gene calls are TRBV7-2 and TRBJ2-7, with 9 bases identical to TRBD2. This CDR3 is 15 amino acids long. The V gene end was trimmed by 4 bases and the J gene end by 3 bases; junction bases not matched to a gene: 7. Germline assignment: CDR1 SGHTA and CDR2 FQGNSA.

V is TRBV6-6 and J is TRBJ1-4; 7 nucleotides match TRBD1. Trimming at V came to 5 bases and at J to 5 bases, leaving 14 bases not matched to a gene. Germline values: CDR1 MNHNY, CDR2 SVGAGI (reference sequence). The CDR3 extends over 17 amino acids. The CDR3 protein is CASSPTGATGPNEKLFF. The CDR3 bases are TGTGCCAGCAGTCCCACGGGGGCGACAGGGCCCAATGAAAAACTGTTTTTT.

This chain connects TRBV19 to TRBJ2-5; perhaps TRBD1 as D (5 bases). In germline, CDR1 is LNHDA, CDR2 SQIVND (reference sequence). The CDR3 has 16 amino acids. Trimming took off 2 bases at V and 5 bases at J, with 18 bases between the two ends. For the CDR3, the DNA is TGTGCCAGTAGTATAACGCTCAGGGCAGCCCGGGAGACCCAGTACTTC. This gives the protein CASSITLRAARETQYF.

The chain combines TRBV4-3 with TRBJ2-3; 10 bases are shared with TRBD2. The V gene's germline CDR1 is LGHNA and CDR2 YSLEER. The trim removed 0 bases at V and 0 bases at J, leaving 9 bases unmatched. The CDR3 runs to 19 residues. DNA of the CDR3: TGCGCCAGCAGCCAAGATACGGCTAGCGGGGGACGTAGCACAGATACGCAGTATTTT. This gives the protein CASSQDTASGGRSTDTQYF.

This chain uses TRBV6-5 with TRBJ1-2; D may be TRBD1 (5 bases). Germline V CDR1 and CDR2: MNHEY, SVGAGI. V lost 7 bases and J lost 7, with 16 bases in between. The CDR3 consists of 13 residues. The CDR3 region is CASKRSTDGGYTF. CDR3 coding DNA: TGTGCCAGCAAAAGATCGACAGACGGTGGCTACACCTTC.

V and J are TRBV4-1 and TRBJ1-5; D call uncertain. CDR3 length: 14 amino acids. CDR1 and CDR2 from the germline V gene are MGHRA and YSYEKL. Trimming left V 1 base short and J 5 bases short, with 9 bases between. CDR3 DNA: TGCGCCAGCAGCCAAGTTTACCGGGATCAGCCCCAGCATTTT. Translated, it gives CASSQVYRDQPQHF.

The chain recombines TRBV5-1 with TRBJ2-2; D gene ambiguous. CDR3 length: 15 amino acids. Trimming left V 0 bases short and J 3 bases short, with 9 bases between. Germline V gene lookup returns CDR1 SGHRS and CDR2 YFSETQ. Written as DNA, the CDR3 is TGCGCCAGCAGCTTGGGAGGCGATTACACCGGGGAGCTGTTTTTT. Protein product: CASSLGGDYTGELFF.

This clone was recorded once. V is TRBV7-8 and J is TRBJ2-2; 11 bases are a match to TRBD1. Trimming cost V 5 bases and J 5 bases; bases outside gene matches: 7. This CDR3 is built from 16 residues. The V gene's germline CDR1 is SGHVS and CDR2 FQNEAQ. For the CDR3, the DNA is TGTGCCAGCAGCCGAGCTGGACAGGGGGCTACCGGGGAGCTGTTTTTT. It yields the protein CASSRAGQGATGELFF.

This CDR3 reads CASSADRGLGEKLFF. CDR3 nucleotides: TGTGCCAGCAGCGCCGACAGGGGGTTGGGTGAAAAACTGTTTTTT. This chain uses TRBV7-8 with TRBJ1-4; 9 bases line up with TRBD1. Germline V gives CDR1 SGHVS, CDR2 FQNEAQ. This CDR3 is built from 15 residues. The ends lost 5 bases at V and 7 bases at J; junction bases unmatched: 8.

The J gene is TRBJ1-2, the V gene TRBV13; no firm D call. V dropped 4 bases and J dropped 6 bases, with 12 bases sitting between them. This CDR3 contains 13 residues. Germline CDR1 is PRHDT and CDR2 is FYEKMQ (reference sequence). CDR3 nucleotide sequence: TGTGCCAGCAGCTCCCGCGGGGTAGATGGCTACACCTTC. It is translated as CASSSRGVDGYTF.

The chain combines TRBV9 with TRBJ2-1; D may match TRBD1 or TRBD2 (6 bases each). Looked up from germline, CDR1 is SGDLS and CDR2 is YYNGEE. The CDR3 totals 15 residues. V lost 0 bases to trimming and J lost 9 bases, with 16 bases between them. Here the CDR3 reads CASSVVGGRGGEQFF. For the CDR3, the DNA is TGTGCCAGCAGCGTAGTAGGGGGGCGCGGTGGTGAGCAGTTCTTC.

The table lists this clone with a count of one. The chain joins TRBV7-2 to TRBJ2-7; 9 nucleotides agree with TRBD1. Germline V gene sequence: CDR1 SGHTA, CDR2 FQGNSA. The CDR3 is 14 residues long. The V gene end was trimmed by 5 bases and the J gene end by 5 bases; junction bases not matched to a gene: 7. CDR3 sequence (DNA): TGTGCCAGCAGCCGGGACAGGGACAGCCACGAGCAGTACTTC. Its translation is CASSRDRDSHEQYF.

V and J are TRBV5-1 and TRBJ1-1; 7 bases are shared with TRBD1. CDR1 and CDR2 (germline): SGHRS, YFSETQ. This CDR3 region has 13 residues. The J segment lost 4 bases and the V segment lost 4 bases, leaving 4 bases of the junction unmatched. This CDR3 reads CASSTTGRTEAFF. DNA of the CDR3: TGCGCCAGCAGCACGACAGGGCGCACTGAAGCTTTCTTT.

This chain uses TRBV28 with TRBJ1-5, with D uncertain. The CDR3 sequence is 13 residues long. Germline CDR1 is MDHEN and CDR2 is SYDVKM. V was trimmed by 1 base and J by 4 bases, leaving 5 bases between them. In DNA form, the CDR3 reads TGTGCCAGCAGTTTATCGTGGAATCAGCCCCAGCATTTT. It translates to CASSLSWNQPQHF.

V is TRBV10-3 and J is TRBJ2-1; 8 bases match TRBD1. The CDR3 contains 12 residues. The J segment lost 8 bases and the V segment lost 8 bases, leaving 5 bases of the junction unmatched. Germline V gene lookup returns CDR1 ENHRY and CDR2 SYGVKD. CDR3 region: CAIGSGGDEQFF. CDR3 nucleotide sequence: TGTGCCATCGGCTCAGGGGGCGATGAGCAGTTCTTC.

This chain connects TRBV3-1 (or the pseudogene TRBV3-2) to TRBJ1-1; the D gene is possibly TRBD1 (5 bases). V lost 6 bases and J lost 4, with 15 bases in between. The CDR3 totals 14 residues. Germline CDR1 is LGHDT and CDR2 is YNNKEL (reference sequence). The CDR3 is CASSTSGGGTEAFF. The CDR3 DNA sequence: TGTGCCAGCAGTACTTCCGGGGGTGGCACTGAAGCTTTCTTT.

The CDR3 sequence is CASSTFPGLDTDTQYF. The CDR3 DNA is TGTGCCAGCAGCACGTTTCCGGGACTAGACACAGATACGCAGTATTTT. The genes are TRBV21-1 and TRBJ2-3; TRBD2 reflects the table's D call only, with no check against the DNA. TRBV21-1 is shown as a pseudogene. This CDR3 is 16 amino acids long.

The genes are TRBV20-1 and TRBJ2-7; TRBD1 might be the D (5 bases). The ends were cut back, 4 bases at V and 2 bases at J, with 6 bases in the middle. In germline, CDR1 is DFQATT, CDR2 SNEGSKA (reference sequence). The CDR3 contains 11 residues. The CDR3 sequence is CSATGPYEQYF. In nucleotides, the CDR3 is TGCAGTGCTACAGGGCCCTACGAGCAGTACTTC.

J is TRBJ1-2 and V is TRBV4-2, with TRBD1 as a possible D gene (5 bases). V was cut by 1 base and J by 5 bases, with 14 bases left in between. CDR1 is LGHNA, CDR2 YNFKEQ, per germline. CDR3 length: 15 residues. CDR3 residues: CASSQVEGAIYGYTF. For the CDR3, the DNA is TGTGCCAGCAGCCAAGTGGAAGGGGCGATTTATGGCTACACCTTC.

This chain joins TRBV5-6 and TRBJ2-3, with 11 bases lining up with TRBD1. CDR1 is SGHDT and CDR2 is YYEEEE in the germline V gene. The junction had 3 bases not matched to a gene; V was cut back by 1 base and J by 5 bases. This CDR3 contains 15 residues. CDR3 sequence: CASSLRGQGVDTQYF. Here the CDR3 DNA reads TGTGCCAGCAGCTTGAGGGGACAGGGGGTAGATACGCAGTATTTT.

This sequence joins TRBV5-1 and TRBJ2-1; unclear D gene. V lost 0 bases, J lost 0 bases, and 7 bases lay in between. The CDR3 consists of 15 residues. CDR1 and CDR2 (germline): SGHRS, YFSETQ. The CDR3 coding sequence is TGCGCCAGCAGCTTGGCCAGTCCCTCCTACAATGAGCAGTTCTTC. It yields the protein CASSLASPSYNEQFF.

This clone was detected only once. The chain employs TRBV3-1 (or the pseudogene TRBV3-2) and TRBJ1-2, with D perhaps matching TRBD1 (6 bases). This CDR3 region has 13 residues. The germline V and J ends were trimmed by 0 bases and 14 bases, with 16 bases remaining between them. CDR1 and CDR2 (germline): LGHDT, YNNKEL (reference sequence). The CDR3 spells CASSQDMRGQKTF. The CDR3 DNA reads as TGTGCCAGCAGCCAAGATATGAGAGGACAGAAGACCTTC.

The chain joins TRBV5-4 to TRBJ2-3; 11 nucleotides match TRBD2. V trimming: 2 bases; J trimming: 5 bases; junction bases outside the gene matches: 7. The CDR3 length is 16 residues. The germline V gene has CDR1 SGHNT and CDR2 YYREEE (reference sequence). This CDR3 is CASSFIAGGPGDTQYF. The CDR3 bases are TGTGCCAGCAGCTTTATAGCGGGGGGGCCGGGAGATACGCAGTATTTT.

This clone appeared a single time. This sequence joins TRBV7-2 and TRBJ2-7; D is possibly TRBD2 (6 bases). The CDR3 consists of 15 residues. V lost 2 bases and J 3 bases, leaving 14 bases between the germline ends. Per germline, CDR1 SGHTA and CDR2 FQGNSA. The CDR3 reads CASSLRSGTLYEQYF. The CDR3 DNA reads as TGTGCCAGCAGCTTACGGTCCGGGACTCTCTACGAGCAGTACTTC.

The genes are TRBV29-1 and TRBJ2-1, with D perhaps matching TRBD1 (6 bases). Germline CDR1 and CDR2: SQVTM and ANQGSEA. Trimming shortened V by 7 bases and J by 6 bases, and 19 bases separated the two germline ends. The CDR3 is 14 residues long. For the CDR3, the DNA is TGCAGCGATCCCCAGAGGGGGTACGGCAATGAGCAGTTCTTC. Protein sequence: CSDPQRGYGNEQFF.